Listed below are T cell receptor beta chains from one sample, sequenced in a study of cytomegalovirus exposure and HLA in healthy donors. Produced via immunoSEQ multiplex PCR; TCRdb's table is partial and in-frame only. The table records some 200,000 clones, approximately 80% of them present only once. The sequencing sample was made of PBMCs. Receptors originate from a woman aged 45-65 years in good health and CMV-seronegative. Each CDR3 is given with its conserved first and last residue. The D gene is left open where the match is weak. For some rows the clone size is stated as once, few or many, or as a class when expanded; others skip it.

clone size	J gene	V gene	D gene	CDR3 DNA	CDR3 protein
NA	TRBJ1-4	TRBV5-1	TRBD1	TGCGCCAGCAGCGCGCGGACAGGGAACGGTGAAAAACTGTTTTTT	CASSARTGNGEKLFF
NA	TRBJ2-6	TRBV6-1	NA	TGTGCCAGCAGACTCAGGGGAACTGGGGCCAACGTCCTGACTTTC	CASRLRGTGANVLTF
NA	TRBJ1-2	TRBV28	NA	TGTGCCAGCCATCAAGGGGCTGGCTACACCTTC	CASHQGAGYTF
NA	TRBJ1-3	TRBV7-2	NA	TGTGCCAGCAGCTTAGCAGGAGCTGGAAACACCATATATTTT	CASSLAGAGNTIYF
NA	TRBJ2-1	TRBV6-5	NA	TGTGCCAGCGCTAACCGGGGAGCCGTAGATGAGCAGTTCTTC	CASANRGAVDEQFF
NA	TRBJ1-4	TRBV13	NA	TGTGCCAGCGAATCTAAACGGAGAAAGGAAAAACTGTTTTTT	CASESKRRKEKLFF
NA	TRBJ2-7	TRBV15	NA	TGTGCCACCGCGAAGGGGGATTACTCCTACGAGCAGTACTTC	CATAKGDYSYEQYF
NA	TRBJ2-1	TRBV9	NA	TGTGCCAGCAGCGTAGTCGGCAGGCCAACTTCGAATGAGCAGTTCTTC	CASSVVGRPTSNEQFF
few	TRBJ2-3	TRBV2	TRBD2	TGTGCCAGCCAGCGGGGAGGCGACACAGATACGCAGTATTTT	CASQRGGDTDTQYF
NA	TRBJ1-2	TRBV28	TRBD1	TGTGCCAGCAGCAAAGCTGGACAGGGTGTTGGCTACACCTTC	CASSKAGQGVGYTF
few	TRBJ2-1	TRBV4-1	TRBD2	TGCGCCAGCAGCCATCCCAACCGCGGGGGGCCGTACAATGAGCAGTTCTTC	CASSHPNRGGPYNEQFF
NA	TRBJ2-3	TRBV10-2	TRBD2	TGCGCCAGCAGCCTTAAAGCCGGGACTAGCGGGACTAGCACAGATACGCAGTATTTT	CASSLKAGTSGTSTDTQYF
NA	TRBJ1-3	TRBV5-6	TRBD1	TGTGCCAGCAGCCAGACAGGGGCGGCTGGAAACACCATATATTTT	CASSQTGAAGNTIYF
NA	TRBJ1-6	TRBV6-5	NA	TGTGCCAGCAGTTACGGGGGACTGAATTCACCCCTCCACTTT	CASSYGGLNSPLHF
NA	TRBJ2-2	TRBV5-1	NA	TGCGCCAGCAGCTTGGGCGGGAACACCGGGGAGCTGTTTTTT	CASSLGGNTGELFF
NA	TRBJ1-2	TRBV5-1	NA	TGCGCCAGCAGCTTGGACAGAGTATTTAACTATGGCTACACCTTC	CASSLDRVFNYGYTF
NA	TRBJ1-1	TRBV29-1	TRBD1	TGCAGCGGCCGTGGACAGGGCACTGAAGCTTTCTTT	CSGRGQGTEAFF
NA	TRBJ1-2	TRBV29-1	NA	TGCAGCGTCGCACAGGGAGCGAGGGATGGCTACACCTTC	CSVAQGARDGYTF
NA	TRBJ2-5	TRBV15	TRBD2	TGTGCCACCAGCCGACAGACTAGCGGGGTAGAGACCCAGTACTTC	CATSRQTSGVETQYF
once	TRBJ2-2	TRBV7-3	TRBD1	TGTGCCAGCAGCTACCTCGGGACAGATATCGGCGGGGAGCTGTTTTTT	CASSYLGTDIGGELFF
NA	TRBJ1-2	TRBV6-1	NA	TGTGCCAGCAGGATAGACACGGGATGGGGCTACACCTTC	CASRIDTGWGYTF
NA	TRBJ1-1	TRBV5-4	NA	TGTGCCAGCAGCTTGGAAGGTAGCAGAAAGAACACTGAAGCTTTCTTT	CASSLEGSRKNTEAFF
NA	TRBJ2-1	TRBV28	NA	TGTGCCAGCACCATTTTCATCCAGGGTGATTGGAATGAGCAGTTCTTC	CASTIFIQGDWNEQFF
NA	TRBJ2-2	TRBV15	NA	TGTGCCACCAGCAGGGACAGCTCGAACACCGGGGAGCTGTTTTTT	CATSRDSSNTGELFF
NA	TRBJ1-2	TRBV7-9	TRBD1	TGTGCCAGCAGCCTCGCGACAGGGGGTGGCTACACCTTC	CASSLATGGGYTF
NA	TRBJ1-6	TRBV7-9	NA	TGTGCCAGCAGCTTAGGTAGTCAGGGGAGTTGGTCCCCCCTCCACTTT	CASSLGSQGSWSPLHF
once	TRBJ2-1	TRBV11-2	TRBD1	TGTGCCAGCAGGAAACGGACAGGACCTCAAGTGGTCGAGCAGTTCTTC	CASRKRTGPQVVEQFF
NA	TRBJ1-1	TRBV28	NA	TGTGCCAGCAGTTTTGGCAGGGGCTCTGAAGCTTTCTTT	CASSFGRGSEAFF
NA	TRBJ1-1	TRBV6-5	NA	TGTGCCAGCACCCTACTGGGGAGATCAGGTGAAGCTTTCTTT	CASTLLGRSGEAFF
NA	TRBJ1-1	TRBV27	NA	TGTGCCAGCAGTATGACAGTGAACACTGAAGCTTTCTTT	CASSMTVNTEAFF